This TCR beta chain was captured by sequencing in a study of OX40 agonist ivuxolimab in advanced cancers. Study-wide background: The study gave patients intravenous ivuxolimab at 0.01 to 10 mg/kg every 2 weeks. There were three patients with partial responses, one having hepatocellular carcinoma and two cutaneous melanoma.

Regarding this clone: Its antigen is still unknown.

Study findings and constraints: Averaged across samples, CD8+ T cells carried more expanded clones than CD4+ did. Some nonresponders also had low normalized T-cell clonal expansion.

The assay was immunoSEQ multiplex PCR, and TCRdb's table has in-frame clones only and misses some. The table records about 64,000 clones, roughly 90% of them present only once. This clonotype was obtained from an adult with an advanced solid tumor such as melanoma, head and neck, liver or kidney cancer. The material was CD4+ or CD8+ T cells sorted from blood, obtained in a trial of the OX40 agonist ivuxolimab.

CDR3 DNA sequence: TGTGCCATCAGCGATAACACGATGACAGCAAACTATGGCTACACCTTC. Protein sequence: CAISDNTMTANYGYTF. J is TRBJ1-2 and V is TRBV10-3; D perhaps matches TRBD1 (5 bases). V lost 6 bases and J 2 bases, leaving 19 bases between the germline ends. The CDR3 runs 16 residues. Germline lookup yields CDR1 ENHRY and CDR2 SYGVKD.